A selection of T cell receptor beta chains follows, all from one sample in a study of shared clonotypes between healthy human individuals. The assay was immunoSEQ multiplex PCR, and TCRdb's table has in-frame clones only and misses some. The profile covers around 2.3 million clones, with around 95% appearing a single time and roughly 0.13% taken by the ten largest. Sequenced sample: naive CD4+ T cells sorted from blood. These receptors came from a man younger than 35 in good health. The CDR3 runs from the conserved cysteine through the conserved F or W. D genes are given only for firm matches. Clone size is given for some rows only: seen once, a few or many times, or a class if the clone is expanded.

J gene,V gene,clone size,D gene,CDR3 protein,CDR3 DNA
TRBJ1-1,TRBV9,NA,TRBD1,CASSAGTGNTEAFF,TGTGCCAGCAGCGCCGGGACAGGGAATACTGAAGCTTTCTTT
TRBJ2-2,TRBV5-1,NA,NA,CASSLGGINTGELFF,TGCGCCAGCAGCTTGGGCGGGATCAACACCGGGGAGCTGTTTTTT
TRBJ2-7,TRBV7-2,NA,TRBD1,CASSFAPGGGYEQYF,TGTGCCAGCAGCTTTGCACCAGGGGGCGGTTACGAGCAGTACTTC
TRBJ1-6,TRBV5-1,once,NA,CASSSGGTTNSPLHF,TGCGCCAGCAGCTCGGGGGGGACTACTAATTCACCCCTCCACTTT
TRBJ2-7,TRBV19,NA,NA,CASSIDRGGIVGEQYF,TGTGCCAGTAGTATAGATCGAGGAGGGATAGTCGGGGAGCAGTACTTC
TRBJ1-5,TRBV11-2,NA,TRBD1,CASSSTQGANQPQHF,TGTGCCAGCAGCTCGACACAGGGGGCCAATCAGCCCCAGCATTTT
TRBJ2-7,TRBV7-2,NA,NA,CASSLGPGRGGNEQYF,TGTGCCAGCAGCTTAGGGCCGGGCAGGGGAGGGAACGAGCAGTACTTC
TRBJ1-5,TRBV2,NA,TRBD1,CASSADRANQPQHF,TGTGCCAGCAGCGCCGACAGGGCCAATCAGCCCCAGCATTTT
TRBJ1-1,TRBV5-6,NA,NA,CASSLDGPDEAFF,TGTGCCAGCAGCTTGGATGGACCTGATGAAGCTTTCTTT
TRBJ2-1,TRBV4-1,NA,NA,CASRAPLSDNEQFF,TGCGCCAGCAGGGCCCCCTTGAGCGATAATGAGCAGTTCTTC
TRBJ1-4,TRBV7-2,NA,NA,CASSFGLPNEKLFF,TGTGCCAGCAGCTTCGGGTTACCGAATGAAAAACTGTTTTTT
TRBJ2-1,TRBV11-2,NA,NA,CASSLDLSDEQFF,TGTGCCAGCAGCTTAGATCTGAGTGATGAGCAGTTCTTC
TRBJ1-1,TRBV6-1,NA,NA,CASSAIGTEAFF,TGTGCCAGCAGTGCAATAGGGACTGAAGCTTTCTTT
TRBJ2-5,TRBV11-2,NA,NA,CASSHNPAQETQYF,TGTGCCAGCAGCCATAACCCAGCCCAAGAGACCCAGTACTTC
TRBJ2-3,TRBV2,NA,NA,CASRMNQATQYF,TGTGCCAGCAGGATGAACCAGGCTACGCAGTATTTT
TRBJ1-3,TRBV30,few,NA,CAWSVSGLVNTIYF,TGTGCCTGGAGTGTATCGGGGCTAGTAAACACCATATATTTT
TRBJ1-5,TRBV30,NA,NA,CAWSNSVNQPQHF,TGTGCCTGGAGTAACAGCGTAAATCAGCCCCAGCATTTT
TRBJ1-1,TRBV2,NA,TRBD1,CASRTGTGTNTEAFF,TGTGCCAGCAGAACCGGGACAGGGACGAACACTGAAGCTTTCTTT
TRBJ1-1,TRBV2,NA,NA,CASPQGDDRAFF,TGTGCCAGCCCCCAAGGGGACGACAGAGCTTTCTTT
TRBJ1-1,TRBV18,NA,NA,CASSGGPNTEAFF,TGTGCCAGCTCGGGAGGTCCTAACACTGAAGCTTTCTTT
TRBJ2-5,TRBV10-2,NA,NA,CASSEGIPETQYF,TGCGCCAGCAGTGAAGGGATACCAGAGACCCAGTACTTC
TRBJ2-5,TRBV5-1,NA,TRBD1,CASSLKDRGVQETQYF,TGCGCCAGCAGCTTGAAGGACAGGGGTGTCCAAGAGACCCAGTACTTC
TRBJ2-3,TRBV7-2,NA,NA,CASSLVTGVDTQYF,TGTGCCAGCAGCTTAGTTACGGGAGTGGATACGCAGTATTTT
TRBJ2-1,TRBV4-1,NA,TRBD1,CASSRGPGQDYNEQFF,TGCGCCAGCAGCCGTGGACCGGGACAGGACTACAATGAGCAGTTCTTC
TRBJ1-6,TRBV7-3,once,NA,CASSLRARGASSPLHF,TGTGCCAGCAGCTTAAGAGCCCGGGGAGCCAGTTCACCCCTCCACTTT
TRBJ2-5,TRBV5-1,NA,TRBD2,CASSTLAGNQETQYF,TGCGCCAGCAGCACACTAGCGGGAAACCAAGAGACCCAGTACTTC
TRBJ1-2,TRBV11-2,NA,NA,CASSPSRTANYGYTF,TGTGCCAGCAGCCCCTCCAGGACAGCTAACTATGGCTACACCTTC